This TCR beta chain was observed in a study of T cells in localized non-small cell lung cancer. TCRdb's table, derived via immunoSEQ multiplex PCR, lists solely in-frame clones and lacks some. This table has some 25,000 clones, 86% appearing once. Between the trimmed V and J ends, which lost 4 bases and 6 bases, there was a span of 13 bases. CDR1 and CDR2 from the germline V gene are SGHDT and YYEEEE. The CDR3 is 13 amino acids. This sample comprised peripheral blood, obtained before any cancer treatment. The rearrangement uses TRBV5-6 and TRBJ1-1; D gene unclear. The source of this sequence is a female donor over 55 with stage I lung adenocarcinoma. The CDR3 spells CASSLQTSSEAFF. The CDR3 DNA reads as TGTGCCAGCAGCCTCCAGACATCGTCTGAAGCTTTCTTT.